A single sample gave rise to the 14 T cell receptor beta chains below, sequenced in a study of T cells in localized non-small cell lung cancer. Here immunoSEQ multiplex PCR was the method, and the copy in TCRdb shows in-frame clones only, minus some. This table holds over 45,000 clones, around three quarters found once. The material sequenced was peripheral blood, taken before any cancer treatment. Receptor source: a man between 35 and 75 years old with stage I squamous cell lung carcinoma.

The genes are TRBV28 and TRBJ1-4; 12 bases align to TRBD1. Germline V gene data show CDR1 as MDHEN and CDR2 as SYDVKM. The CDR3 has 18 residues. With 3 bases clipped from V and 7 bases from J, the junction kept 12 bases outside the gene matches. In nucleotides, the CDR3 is TGTGCCAGCAGTTTTGCGGGACAGGGGGCCGTGGGAGGTGAAAAACTGTTTTTT. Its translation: CASSFAGQGAVGGEKLFF.

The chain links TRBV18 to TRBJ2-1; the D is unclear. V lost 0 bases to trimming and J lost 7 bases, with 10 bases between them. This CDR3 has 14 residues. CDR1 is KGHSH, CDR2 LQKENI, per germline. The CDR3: CASSPPNHGNEQFF. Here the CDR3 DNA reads TGTGCCAGCTCACCACCGAATCATGGGAATGAGCAGTTCTTC.

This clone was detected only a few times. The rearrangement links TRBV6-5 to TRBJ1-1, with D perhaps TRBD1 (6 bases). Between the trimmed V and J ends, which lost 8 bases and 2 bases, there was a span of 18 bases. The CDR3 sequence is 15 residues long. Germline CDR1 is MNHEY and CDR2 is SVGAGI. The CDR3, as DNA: TGTGCCAGCTTGGGGGGGGCCCTGCATAACACTGAAGCTTTCTTT. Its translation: CASLGGALHNTEAFF.

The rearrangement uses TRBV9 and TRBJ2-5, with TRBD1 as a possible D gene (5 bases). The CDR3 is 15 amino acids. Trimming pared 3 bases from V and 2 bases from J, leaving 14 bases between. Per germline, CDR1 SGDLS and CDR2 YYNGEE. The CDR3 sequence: CASSAPAAGQETQYF. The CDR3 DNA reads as TGTGCCAGCAGCGCCCCTGCGGCAGGGCAAGAGACCCAGTACTTC.

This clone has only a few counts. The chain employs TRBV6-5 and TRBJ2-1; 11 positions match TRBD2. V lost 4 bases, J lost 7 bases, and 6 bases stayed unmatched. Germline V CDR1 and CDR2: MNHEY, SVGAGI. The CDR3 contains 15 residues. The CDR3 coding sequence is TGTGCCAGCAGTTTCTCTAGCGGGGGGATGAATGAGCAGTTCTTC. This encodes CASSFSSGGMNEQFF.

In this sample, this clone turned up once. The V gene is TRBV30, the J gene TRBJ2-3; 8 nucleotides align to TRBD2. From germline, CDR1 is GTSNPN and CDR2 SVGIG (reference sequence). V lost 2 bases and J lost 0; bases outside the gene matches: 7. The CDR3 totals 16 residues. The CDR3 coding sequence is TGTGCCTGGAGTTCCCTGGGGACTAGAAGCACAGATACGCAGTATTTT. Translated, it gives CAWSSLGTRSTDTQYF.

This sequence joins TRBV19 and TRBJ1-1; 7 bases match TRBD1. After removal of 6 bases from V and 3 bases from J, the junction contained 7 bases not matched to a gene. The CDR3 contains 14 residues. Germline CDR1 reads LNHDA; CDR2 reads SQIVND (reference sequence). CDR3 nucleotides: TGTGCCAGTAGGGATGACAGGGTGTACACTGAAGCTTTCTTT. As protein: CASRDDRVYTEAFF.

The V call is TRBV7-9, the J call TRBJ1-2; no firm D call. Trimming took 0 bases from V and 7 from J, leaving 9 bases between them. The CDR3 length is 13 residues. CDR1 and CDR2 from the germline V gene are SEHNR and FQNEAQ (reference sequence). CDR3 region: CASSLAEAGGYTF. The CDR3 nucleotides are TGTGCCAGCAGCTTAGCCGAGGCTGGTGGCTACACCTTC. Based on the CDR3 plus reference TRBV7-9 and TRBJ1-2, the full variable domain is DTGVSQNPRHKITKRGQNVTFRCDPISEHNRLYWYRQTLGQGPEFLTYFQNEAQLEKSRLLSDRFSAERPKGSFSTLEIQRTEQGDSAMYLCASSLAEAGGYTFGSGTRLTVV.

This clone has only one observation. The CDR3 sequence is CASSSGQGGSETQYF. The DNA for the CDR3 is TGTGCCAGCAGCTCCGGACAGGGCGGGTCGGAGACCCAGTACTTC. The chain recombines TRBV7-9 with TRBJ2-5, with 8 bases fitting TRBD1. V shed 4 bases and J 5 bases; nucleotides not matched to a gene: 9. The germline V gene has CDR1 SEHNR and CDR2 FQNEAQ (reference sequence). This CDR3 has 15 amino acids.

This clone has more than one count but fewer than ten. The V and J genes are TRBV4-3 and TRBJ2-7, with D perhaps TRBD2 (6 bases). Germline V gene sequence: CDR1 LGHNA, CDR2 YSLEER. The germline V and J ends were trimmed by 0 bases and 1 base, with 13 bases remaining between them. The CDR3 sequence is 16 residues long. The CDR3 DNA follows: TGCGCCAGCAGCCAAGATGCGGGATACGTATCCTACGAGCAGTACTTC. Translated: CASSQDAGYVSYEQYF.

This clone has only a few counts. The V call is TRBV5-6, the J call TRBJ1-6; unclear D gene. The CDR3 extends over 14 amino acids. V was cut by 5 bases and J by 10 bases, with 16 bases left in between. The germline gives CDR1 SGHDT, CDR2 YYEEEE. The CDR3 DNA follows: TGTGCCAGCAGGAGCAGTCGTGTTGACTCACCCCTCCACTTT. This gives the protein CASRSSRVDSPLHF. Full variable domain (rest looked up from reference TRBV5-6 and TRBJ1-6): DAGVTQSPTHLIKTRGQQVTLRCSPKSGHDTVSWYQQALGQGPQFIFQYYEEEERQRGNFPDRFSGHQFPNYSSELNVNALLLGDSALYLCASRSSRVDSPLHFGNGTRLTVT.

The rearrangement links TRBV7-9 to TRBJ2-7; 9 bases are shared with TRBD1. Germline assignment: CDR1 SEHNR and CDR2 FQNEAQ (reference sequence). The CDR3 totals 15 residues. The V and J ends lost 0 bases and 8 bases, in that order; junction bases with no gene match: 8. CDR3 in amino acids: CASSLAQGQGNKQYF. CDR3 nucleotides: TGTGCCAGCAGCTTAGCGCAGGGACAGGGTAACAAGCAGTACTTC.

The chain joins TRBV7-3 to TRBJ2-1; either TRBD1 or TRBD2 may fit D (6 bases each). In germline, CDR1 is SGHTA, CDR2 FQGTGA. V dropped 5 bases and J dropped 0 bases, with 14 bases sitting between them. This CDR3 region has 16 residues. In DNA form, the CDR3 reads TGTGCCAGCAGCCCCGGGGGACAAGGCTCCTACAATGAGCAGTTCTTC. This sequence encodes CASSPGGQGSYNEQFF.

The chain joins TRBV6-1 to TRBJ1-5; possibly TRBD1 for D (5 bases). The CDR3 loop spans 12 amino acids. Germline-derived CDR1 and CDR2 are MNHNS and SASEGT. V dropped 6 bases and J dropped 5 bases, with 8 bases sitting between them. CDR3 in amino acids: CASSQGDQPQHF. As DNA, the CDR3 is TGTGCCAGCAGCCAAGGGGATCAGCCCCAGCATTTT.